This T cell receptor beta chain appears in the sequencing data of a study of monozygotic twins with inflammatory bowel disease. Study-level results: Repertoire similarity did not differ between concordant and discordant twins, perhaps due to limited power. Among the T cells, different subtypes could not be distinguished. Patient-specific immunosuppressive treatments may have made repertoires more variable.

The CDR3 consists of 16 residues. Germline lookup yields CDR1 SGHDN and CDR2 FVKESK. Remarks on this clonotype: Its antigen remains unidentified.

Eight cDNA synthesis reactions were run for every sample. TCRdb reprocessed the 5' RACE reads and reports one entry per CDR3 protein, with no DNA. The sample holds approximately 400,000 distinct CDR3 sequences. Sequenced material: blood. This receptor was taken from a human donor with ulcerative colitis or Crohn's disease, or a healthy co-twin of an affected twin (not recorded which). The V call is TRBV14, the J call TRBJ2-5; TCRdb proposes TRBD2, but this gene call is untestable without DNA. The chain's CDR3 is CASSQGKWRHQETQYF.